This T cell receptor beta chain was identified in a study of blood T cell repertoires in COVID-19. Clones were sequenced by immunoSEQ multiplex PCR, and TCRdb holds only the in-frame ones, with some missing. Among 70,000 or so clones listed, about 85% were seen once. This clone showed up just a few times. The CDR3 is made up of 18 amino acids. Trimming took 0 bases from V and 0 from J, leaving 18 bases between them. Germline-derived CDR1 and CDR2 are LGHNA and YNFKEQ. The clonotype was recovered from a man aged 50-60 years with COVID-19, enrolled during active disease. The chain employs TRBV4-2 and TRBJ2-7; weak D call: TRBD2 (6 bases). The sequenced material came from peripheral blood. The CDR3 region has the DNA TGTGCCAGCAGCCAAGATCGCCCCAACCGGGACTTCTCCTACGAGCAGTACTTC. Translated: CASSQDRPNRDFSYEQYF.